The next 19 T cell receptor beta chains were all read from a single sample in a study of blood T cells in healthy people across ages. A sample-barcoded 5' primer and a J-beta primer mix were used in a second PCR of about 7 to 11 cycles. A single record per CDR3 protein comes from TCRdb applying MiXCR to the 5' RACE reads. This table has 1.8 million or so distinct CDR3 sequences, more than 35% appearing once. Sequenced: blood. These receptors were collected from a human donor in good health.

This clonotype was picked up a small number of times. The V and J genes are TRBV20-1 and TRBJ2-1; D remains unclear. Deletions cut 1 base from V and 3 bases from J, with 7 bases between. CDR1 is DFQATT and CDR2 is SNEGSKA in the germline V gene (reference sequence). The CDR3 loop spans 13 amino acids. In DNA, the CDR3 is TGCAGTGCTAGAGGTCCCCTCTACAATGAGCAGTTCTTC. Its translation is CSARGPLYNEQFF.

The chain uses TRBV10-3 and TRBJ1-6; 7 bases agree with TRBD1. V gave up 7 bases and J gave up 5 bases; unmatched junction bases: 5. The CDR3 covers 14 residues. CDR1 is ENHRY and CDR2 is SYGVKD in the germline V gene. The CDR3 DNA is TGTGCCATCACCCGGGACAGCAATAATTCACCCCTCCACTTT. This gives the protein CAITRDSNNSPLHF.

This clonotype occurred a few times. The rearrangement uses TRBV20-1 and TRBJ2-1, with unresolved D. Germline-derived CDR1 and CDR2 are DFQATT and SNEGSKA (reference sequence). This CDR3 has 13 amino acids. V lost 5 bases, J lost 6 bases, and 14 bases lay in between. CDR3 in amino acids: CSARNRRANEQFF. DNA of the CDR3: TGCAGTGCTCGTAATAGGCGCGCCAATGAGCAGTTCTTC.

The chain has TRBV7-3 and TRBJ2-1; the match to TRBD1 covers 9 bases. Germline values: CDR1 SGHTA, CDR2 FQGTGA. With V trimmed by 5 bases and J by 5 bases, 7 bases remained unmatched. The CDR3 is 15 residues long. The CDR3 reads CASSINGQGNNEQFF. The CDR3 DNA sequence: TGTGCCAGCAGCATAAACGGACAGGGGAACAATGAGCAGTTCTTC.

The chain employs TRBV6-2 or TRBV6-3 and TRBJ1-1; TRBD1 agrees at 11 bases. Germline CDR1 reads MNHEY; CDR2 reads SVGEGT. V lost 0 bases to trimming and J lost 4 bases; unmatched junction nucleotides: 7. The CDR3 length is 17 residues. CDR3 protein: CASSYSRGTGGSTEAFF. CDR3 bases: TGTGCCAGCAGTTACTCGAGAGGGACAGGGGGTAGCACTGAAGCTTTCTTT.

This chain connects TRBV25-1 to TRBJ1-2; no firm D call. Trimming removed 0 bases from V and 5 bases from J, with 19 bases in between. Germline-derived CDR1 and CDR2 are MGHDK and SYGVNS. The CDR3 length is 17 residues. CDR3 bases: TGTGCCAGCAGTGAATATTTCCCCGGGCCCGTGGGATATGGCTACACCTTC. It codes for CASSEYFPGPVGYGYTF.

This chain joins TRBV10-3 and TRBJ2-4; a possible D gene is TRBD2 (7 bases). The CDR3 length is 13 residues. The germline V gene has CDR1 ENHRY and CDR2 SYGVKD. The ends were cut back, 6 bases at V and 13 bases at J, with 19 bases in the middle. The CDR3 is CAISGGQAKEQYF. CDR3 DNA: TGTGCCATCAGCGGGGGGCAGGCGAAAGAGCAGTACTTC.

The J gene is TRBJ1-4, the V gene TRBV5-5; TRBD1 might be the D (5 bases). Looked up from germline, CDR1 is SGHKS and CDR2 is YYEKEE (reference sequence). The germline V and J ends were trimmed by 4 bases and 8 bases, with 15 bases remaining between them. The CDR3 is 14 amino acids. The CDR3 DNA reads TGTGCCAGCAGCCCGCCTCCGGAGGGGGAAAAACTGTTTTTT. Translation: CASSPPPEGEKLFF. Full variable domain (missing parts from reference TRBV5-5 and TRBJ1-4): DAGVTQSPTHLIKTRGQQVTLRCSPISGHKSVSWYQQVLGQGPQFIFQYYEKEERGRGNFPDRFSARQFPNYSSELNVNALLLGDSALYLCASSPPPEGEKLFFGSGTQLSVL.

This chain connects TRBV7-2 to TRBJ2-5, with D hard to call. The CDR3 consists of 14 residues. V was shortened by 4 bases and J by 1 base, with 10 bases between the two germline ends. Germline CDR1 SGHTA, CDR2 FQGNSA. CDR3 DNA sequence: TGTGCCAGCAGCTCCGTTAATACCCAAGAGACCCAGTACTTC. Protein sequence: CASSSVNTQETQYF.

V is TRBV6-2 or TRBV6-3 and J is TRBJ2-2; the match to TRBD2 covers 7 bases. The CDR3 spans 15 residues. V dropped 4 bases and J dropped 5; count of bases not matched to a gene: 7. Germline V CDR1 and CDR2: MNHEY, SVGEGT. DNA for the CDR3: TGTGCCAGCAGTTGGGCGCAGGGAGGGACCGGGGAGCTGTTTTTT. Translated, it gives CASSWAQGGTGELFF.

This clonotype was found a few times. The chain employs TRBV24-1 and TRBJ1-2, with 7 positions matching TRBD1. Germline V CDR1 and CDR2: KGHDR, SFDVKD. Trimming took 7 bases from V and 5 from J; bases not matched to a gene: 9. The CDR3 runs 14 residues. CDR3 in amino acids: CATSEDRAPYGYTF. Written as DNA, the CDR3 is TGTGCCACCAGCGAAGACAGGGCTCCTTATGGCTACACCTTC.

The rearrangement uses TRBV7-9 and TRBJ1-1; D is unresolved. The CDR3 contains 19 residues. V gave up 5 bases and J gave up 1 base, with 26 bases separating them. From germline, CDR1 is SEHNR and CDR2 FQNEAQ (reference sequence). This chain's CDR3 is CASSSRTDGARIGNTEAFF. The CDR3 region has the DNA TGTGCCAGCAGCAGTAGAACGGACGGAGCAAGGATCGGGAACACTGAAGCTTTCTTT.

CDR3 protein: CASGQRQVNEKLFF. The CDR3 DNA reads TGTGCCAGCGGTCAAAGACAGGTTAATGAAAAACTGTTTTTT. This chain links TRBV25-1 with TRBJ1-4; a weak D match, TRBD1 (6 bases). Germline CDR1 MGHDK, CDR2 SYGVNS. The CDR3 is 14 residues long. V was cut by 8 bases and J by 4 bases, with 14 bases left in between. The full variable domain, completed using reference TRBV25-1 and TRBJ1-4, is EADIYQTPRYLVIGTGKKITLECSQTMGHDKMYWYQQDPGMELHLIHYSYGVNSTEKGDLSSESTVSRIRTEHFPLTLESARPSHTSQYLCASGQRQVNEKLFFGSGTQLSVL.

This clonotype was observed a handful of times. The J gene is TRBJ2-3, the V gene TRBV4-3; 8 bases are shared with TRBD1. CDR1 and CDR2 from the germline V gene are LGHNA and YSLEER. This CDR3 is 15 amino acids long. The V and J ends lost 4 bases and 5 bases, in that order; junction bases with no gene match: 8. The chain's CDR3 is CASSRGQGDIDTQYF. Written as DNA, the CDR3 is TGCGCCAGCAGCCGCGGACAGGGAGATATAGATACGCAGTATTTT.

The chain couples TRBV7-2 to TRBJ1-5, with a weak D call TRBD1 (5 bases). V lost 5 bases and J lost 1, with 12 bases in between. This CDR3 comprises 15 residues. Germline lookup yields CDR1 SGHTA and CDR2 FQGNSA. CDR3 DNA: TGTGCCAGCAGCAATGACTGGGGCAGCAATCAGCCCCAGCATTTT. It encodes CASSNDWGSNQPQHF.

As to this clonotype: At one end the junction does not follow the germline gene, possibly because of a read error. The chain joins TRBV9 to TRBJ2-3; 9 bases align to TRBD1. CDR1 and CDR2 (germline): SGDLS, YYNGEE. The CDR3 has 16 residues. The CDR3 bases are TGTGCCAGCAGCGTAGAGACAGGGGGAGGGACAGATACGCGGTATTTT. Residues: CASSVETGGGTDTRYF.

As to this clonotype: A much larger clone sits a single nucleotide away, making a read error possible. The chain uses TRBV29-1 and TRBJ2-1, with D unresolved. The CDR3 has 13 amino acids. Deletions cut 4 bases from V and 13 bases from J, with 20 bases between. Germline CDR1 SQVTM, CDR2 ANQGSEA. Written as DNA, the CDR3 is TGCAGCGTTGTTGTGTTTAGAGGCGAGACCCAGTTCTTC. Its translation is CSVVVFRGETQFF.

The rearrangement uses TRBV4-3 and TRBJ2-2, with 7 bases matching TRBD1. Germline-derived CDR1 and CDR2 are LGHNA and YSLEER. The CDR3 totals 17 residues. V gave up 1 base and J gave up 2 bases; unmatched junction bases: 7. DNA for the CDR3: TGCGCCAGCAGCCAAGTCTCCGGGACAGCCAACACCGGGGAGCTGTTTTTT. The encoded protein is CASSQVSGTANTGELFF.

The sample holds a few counts of this clonotype. The chain employs TRBV10-3 and TRBJ1-2; D may be TRBD1 (5 bases). The V end was cut by 4 bases, the J end by 4 bases, with 10 bases between. Germline-derived CDR1 and CDR2 are ENHRY and SYGVKD. The CDR3 loop spans 13 amino acids. The CDR3 DNA follows: TGTGCCATCAGTGGCGGGACTTTCTATGGCTACACCTTC. Translating gives CAISGGTFYGYTF.